This T cell receptor (beta chain) originates from a study of cytomegalovirus exposure and HLA in healthy donors. Study summary: Around 77% of roughly 430 genotyped donors fell in the Caucasian-associated ancestry cluster.

PCR used 60 Vbeta primers and 13 Jbeta primers. Sequencing used immunoSEQ multiplex PCR; TCRdb keeps in-frame clones, though not all of them. The sample contains fewer than 250,000 clones, over 60% of which appear only once. Losses at the gene ends were 6 bases for V and 4 bases for J; bases not matched to a gene: 10. CDR1 is SQVTM and CDR2 is ANQGSEA in the germline V gene. The CDR3 totals 14 residues. The TCR sequence derives from a woman aged 40 to 50 in good health and CMV-seronegative. Source material: PBMCs. The rearrangement links TRBV29-1 to TRBJ2-3; 7 bases line up with TRBD1. CDR3 sequence reads: CSVTRDRGADTQYF. In nucleotides, the CDR3 is TGCAGCGTGACCCGGGACAGAGGTGCAGATACGCAGTATTTT.